A single sample is the source of the 10 T cell receptor beta chains below, sequenced in a study of cytomegalovirus exposure and HLA in healthy donors. The PCR contained 60 Vbeta and 13 Jbeta primers. Sequencing used immunoSEQ multiplex PCR; TCRdb keeps in-frame clones, though not all of them. The sample has some 190,000 clones, 81% seen once. Specimen: PBMCs. These receptor sequences come from a man between 18 and 35 years old in good health and CMV-seronegative.

The chain uses TRBV9 and TRBJ2-7; 14 nucleotides align to TRBD2. Looked up from germline, CDR1 is SGDLS and CDR2 is YYNGEE. The CDR3 has 15 residues. Unmatched junction bases numbered 4, after V lost 4 bases and J lost 4 bases. CDR3 residues: CASSPGLAGVYEQYF. CDR3 sequence (DNA): TGTGCCAGCAGCCCGGGACTAGCGGGGGTGTACGAGCAGTACTTC.

The V call is TRBV4-1, the J call TRBJ1-1; a possible D gene is TRBD1 (5 bases). The CDR3 runs to 15 residues. Trimming shortened V by 0 bases and J by 9 bases, and 17 bases separated the two germline ends. Per the germline V gene, CDR1 is MGHRA and CDR2 is YSYEKL. In nucleotides, the CDR3 is TGCGCCAGCAGCCAAGAAGGTACGGGGGTGGGGAAAGCTTTCTTT. This translates into CASSQEGTGVGKAFF.

V and J are TRBV2 and TRBJ2-1; the match to TRBD1 covers 11 bases. The CDR3 runs 15 residues. The germline gives CDR1 SNHLY, CDR2 FYNNEI. V was pared by 6 bases and J by 6 bases, with 7 bases of the junction left unmatched. In DNA form, the CDR3 reads TGTGCCAGCAGAGAGGGACAGGGGGTTTTCAATGAGCAGTTCTTC. This translates into CASREGQGVFNEQFF.

In this sample, this clone turned up once. The V and J genes are TRBV7-2 and TRBJ2-5, with a possible D match to TRBD2 (6 bases). Germline assignment: CDR1 SGHTA and CDR2 FQGNSA. V was shortened by 2 bases and J by 1 base, with 11 bases between the two germline ends. The CDR3 consists of 15 residues. The CDR3 region has the DNA TGTGCCAGCAGCTTACCAGCGGGCCGCCAAGAGACCCAGTACTTC. It is translated as CASSLPAGRQETQYF.

This chain connects TRBV7-8 to TRBJ2-5; tentative D call: TRBD2 (6 bases). The germline V gene encodes CDR1 SGHVS and CDR2 FQNEAQ. The CDR3 consists of 13 residues. Trimming left V 3 bases short and J 2 bases short, with 7 bases between. DNA of the CDR3: TGTGCCAGCAGCTTGACTAGACAAGAGACCCAGTACTTC. It specifies CASSLTRQETQYF.

J is TRBJ2-7 and V is TRBV10-3; a weak D match, TRBD1 (6 bases). The germline CDR1 and CDR2 sequences are ENHRY and SYGVKD. The ends were cut back, 3 bases at V and 4 bases at J, with 13 bases in the middle. CDR3 length: 14 residues. CDR3 in amino acids: CAISDRTATYEQYF. CDR3 nucleotide sequence: TGTGCCATCAGTGATCGGACAGCAACTTACGAGCAGTACTTC.

The CDR3 region is CAAFTAGIDTGELFF. The CDR3 DNA is TGTGCCGCTTTCACGGCAGGGATCGACACCGGGGAGCTGTTTTTT. The chain is built from TRBV6-1 and TRBJ2-2, with D possibly TRBD1 on 5 matching bases. CDR3 length equals 15 residues. Trimming pared 11 bases from V and 3 bases from J, leaving 19 bases between. Germline CDR1 reads MNHNS; CDR2 reads SASEGT.

V is TRBV7-6 and J is TRBJ1-1, with unresolved D. V lost 0 bases and J 2 bases, leaving 7 bases between the germline ends. The CDR3 sequence is 14 residues long. In germline, CDR1 is SGHVS, CDR2 FNYEAQ. Here the CDR3 DNA reads TGTGCCAGCAGCTTAGCTAAGAGTAACACTGAAGCTTTCTTT. Amino acid sequence: CASSLAKSNTEAFF.

The V and J genes are TRBV5-4 and TRBJ1-5; D gene unclear. The CDR3 has 12 amino acids. V lost 1 base and J 4 bases, leaving 3 bases between the germline ends. CDR1 is SGHNT, CDR2 YYREEE, per germline (reference sequence). Here the CDR3 reads CASSLPNQPQHF. For the CDR3, the DNA is TGTGCCAGCAGCTTGCCGAATCAGCCCCAGCATTTT.

This sequence joins TRBV18 and TRBJ2-3; 13 bases match TRBD2. This CDR3 region has 19 residues. Germline values: CDR1 KGHSH, CDR2 LQKENI. Trimming cost V 7 bases and J 6 bases; bases outside gene matches: 19. The CDR3 sequence is CASFTGTSGIRVASDTQYF. In DNA, the CDR3 is TGTGCCAGCTTCACCGGGACTAGCGGGATACGGGTGGCTTCTGATACGCAGTATTTT.